Listed below are T cell receptor beta chains from one sample, sequenced in a study of T cell responses to AZD1222 COVID-19 vaccine. Clones were read by immunoSEQ multiplex PCR, and TCRdb kept only the in-frame ones, dropping some. The repertoire includes about 99,000 clones, 91% of them detected once, and under 50% sits in the top ten. The starting material was peripheral blood, obtained on day 0 of AZD1222 vaccination. These TCRs come from an adult in good health. The CDR3 runs from the conserved cysteine through the conserved F or W. The D gene is left open where the match is weak. Clone size is not always given. Where it is, it says once, few, many or a class for expanded clones.

abundance: .; j_gene: TRBJ2-1; d_gene: .; v_gene: TRBV9; CDR3aa: CASSGLEAGEQFF; CDR3nt: TGTGCCAGCAGCGGATTGGAGGCAGGGGAGCAGTTCTTC
abundance: once; j_gene: TRBJ1-2; d_gene: .; v_gene: TRBV6-5; CDR3aa: CASSTLNYGYTF; CDR3nt: TGTGCCAGTTCGACACTTAACTATGGCTACACCTTC
abundance: .; j_gene: TRBJ2-5; d_gene: .; v_gene: TRBV5-8; CDR3aa: CASSLVYPQETQYF; CDR3nt: TGTGCCAGCAGCTTGGTATACCCCCAAGAGACCCAGTACTTC
abundance: .; j_gene: TRBJ2-2; d_gene: .; v_gene: TRBV7-2; CDR3aa: CASSGGAGELFF; CDR3nt: TGTGCCAGCTCGGGCGGGGCCGGGGAGCTGTTTTTT
abundance: few; j_gene: TRBJ2-7; d_gene: .; v_gene: TRBV7-2; CDR3aa: CASSPDVGSYEQYF; CDR3nt: TGTGCCAGCAGCCCGGACGTTGGTTCCTACGAGCAGTACTTC
abundance: .; j_gene: TRBJ2-7; d_gene: TRBD2; v_gene: TRBV28; CDR3aa: CASSLLVTSGSIGHEQYF; CDR3nt: TGTGCCAGCAGTTTATTAGTGACTAGCGGGAGTATCGGCCACGAGCAGTACTTC
abundance: .; j_gene: TRBJ1-2; d_gene: TRBD1; v_gene: TRBV28; CDR3aa: CATRDSNYGYTF; CDR3nt: TGTGCCACCCGGGACAGTAACTATGGCTACACCTTC
abundance: once; j_gene: TRBJ2-5; d_gene: .; v_gene: TRBV11-2; CDR3aa: CASSFRGFQETQYF; CDR3nt: TGTGCCAGCAGCTTCCGGGGGTTCCAAGAGACCCAGTACTTC
abundance: .; j_gene: TRBJ2-7; d_gene: TRBD2; v_gene: TRBV6-2/TRBV6-3; CDR3aa: CASSRSLAGAYEQYF; CDR3nt: TGTGCCAGCAGTCGATCACTAGCGGGAGCGTACGAGCAGTACTTC
abundance: .; j_gene: TRBJ1-2; d_gene: .; v_gene: TRBV30; CDR3aa: CAWVSGLGRQNYGYTF; CDR3nt: TGTGCCTGGGTTTCCGGTTTGGGACGGCAAAACTATGGCTACACCTTC
abundance: few; j_gene: TRBJ2-2; d_gene: .; v_gene: TRBV9; CDR3aa: CASSVARTEANTGELFF; CDR3nt: TGTGCCAGCAGCGTAGCCAGGACGGAAGCGAACACCGGGGAGCTGTTTTTT
abundance: .; j_gene: TRBJ1-2; d_gene: .; v_gene: TRBV2; CDR3aa: CASSEWGAGYTF; CDR3nt: TGTGCCAGCAGTGAATGGGGAGCCGGCTACACCTTC
abundance: once; j_gene: TRBJ1-1; d_gene: TRBD1; v_gene: TRBV6-1; CDR3aa: CASSEATGGFEAFF; CDR3nt: TGTGCCAGCAGTGAAGCAACAGGGGGCTTTGAAGCTTTCTTT
abundance: .; j_gene: TRBJ2-5; d_gene: .; v_gene: TRBV25-1; CDR3aa: CASSESRGRQTQYF; CDR3nt: TGTGCCAGCAGTGAATCCAGGGGGAGGCAGACCCAGTACTTC
abundance: .; j_gene: TRBJ2-2; d_gene: TRBD2; v_gene: TRBV4-3; CDR3aa: CASSQETSGSIVTGELFF; CDR3nt: TGCGCCAGCAGCCAAGAAACTAGCGGGAGTATAGTCACCGGGGAGCTGTTTTTT
abundance: .; j_gene: TRBJ2-7; d_gene: TRBD2; v_gene: TRBV27; CDR3aa: CATRLAGGPPYEQYF; CDR3nt: TGTGCCACCAGACTAGCGGGAGGGCCGCCCTACGAGCAGTACTTC
abundance: .; j_gene: TRBJ1-6; d_gene: .; v_gene: TRBV21-1; CDR3aa: CASSHGGQGNSPLHF; CDR3nt: TGTGCCAGCAGCCATGGGGGACAGGGAAATTCACCCCTCCACTTT
abundance: .; j_gene: TRBJ2-3; d_gene: TRBD2; v_gene: TRBV6-4; CDR3aa: CASSAGTSADTQYF; CDR3nt: TGTGCCAGCAGTGCTGGGACTAGCGCAGATACGCAGTATTTT
abundance: .; j_gene: TRBJ1-5; d_gene: .; v_gene: TRBV19; CDR3aa: CASKEGPRGNQPQHF; CDR3nt: TGTGCCAGTAAGGAGGGGCCTCGAGGCAATCAGCCCCAGCATTTT
abundance: .; j_gene: TRBJ1-2; d_gene: .; v_gene: TRBV28; CDR3aa: CASSQRGRDYGYTF; CDR3nt: TGTGCCAGCAGTCAGAGGGGGAGAGACTATGGCTACACCTTC
abundance: .; j_gene: TRBJ2-3; d_gene: TRBD2; v_gene: TRBV30; CDR3aa: CALGLAGGPTQYF; CDR3nt: TGTGCCTTGGGACTAGCGGGAGGGCCGACGCAGTATTTT
abundance: .; j_gene: TRBJ1-5; d_gene: TRBD1; v_gene: TRBV19; CDR3aa: CASTPDRANQPQHF; CDR3nt: TGTGCCAGTACCCCGGACAGGGCCAATCAGCCCCAGCATTTT
abundance: .; j_gene: TRBJ1-2; d_gene: TRBD1; v_gene: TRBV5-1; CDR3aa: CASSAWTGVNYGYTF; CDR3nt: TGCGCCAGCAGCGCCTGGACAGGTGTTAACTATGGCTACACCTTC
abundance: .; j_gene: TRBJ2-1; d_gene: .; v_gene: TRBV18; CDR3aa: CASSPLGAPYNEQFF; CDR3nt: TGTGCCAGCTCACCATTGGGGGCCCCCTACAATGAGCAGTTCTTC
abundance: once; j_gene: TRBJ2-2; d_gene: TRBD1; v_gene: TRBV4-1; CDR3aa: CASRRTGAGELFF; CDR3nt: TGCGCCAGCAGACGGACAGGGGCCGGGGAGCTGTTTTTT
abundance: few; j_gene: TRBJ2-5; d_gene: .; v_gene: TRBV5-1; CDR3aa: CASSLVQGGETQYF; CDR3nt: TGCGCCAGCAGCTTGGTTCAGGGCGGAGAGACCCAGTACTTC
abundance: .; j_gene: TRBJ2-2; d_gene: .; v_gene: TRBV5-1; CDR3aa: CASSFEGSNTGELFF; CDR3nt: TGCGCCAGCAGCTTTGAGGGATCGAACACCGGGGAGCTGTTTTTT
abundance: .; j_gene: TRBJ1-5; d_gene: .; v_gene: TRBV28; CDR3aa: CASSDRDNQPQHF; CDR3nt: TGTGCCAGCAGTGACCGGGACAATCAGCCCCAGCATTTT
abundance: .; j_gene: TRBJ2-7; d_gene: .; v_gene: TRBV28; CDR3aa: CASSLARNYEQYF; CDR3nt: TGTGCCAGCAGTTTAGCGCGGAACTACGAGCAGTACTTC
abundance: .; j_gene: TRBJ1-6; d_gene: .; v_gene: TRBV27; CDR3aa: CASSFVSATDSPLHF; CDR3nt: TGTGCCAGCAGTTTCGTGTCGGCGACCGATTCACCCCTCCACTTT
abundance: .; j_gene: TRBJ2-7; d_gene: TRBD2; v_gene: TRBV7-2; CDR3aa: CASSPLGLASHEQYF; CDR3nt: TGTGCCAGCAGCCCGCTCGGACTAGCGTCCCACGAGCAGTACTTC
abundance: few; j_gene: TRBJ1-1; d_gene: TRBD1; v_gene: TRBV6-2/TRBV6-3; CDR3aa: CASSEGASGTEAFF; CDR3nt: TGTGCCAGCAGTGAGGGGGCCTCGGGCACTGAAGCTTTCTTT
abundance: .; j_gene: TRBJ2-1; d_gene: .; v_gene: TRBV7-6; CDR3aa: CASSVVSGSYNEQFF; CDR3nt: TGTGCCAGCAGCGTGGTGAGTGGGAGCTACAATGAGCAGTTCTTC
abundance: few; j_gene: TRBJ1-3; d_gene: .; v_gene: TRBV11-2; CDR3aa: CASSLYPGGYSGNTIYF; CDR3nt: TGTGCCAGCAGCTTATATCCGGGCGGATACTCTGGAAACACCATATATTTT
abundance: .; j_gene: TRBJ1-2; d_gene: .; v_gene: TRBV30; CDR3aa: CAWSEDHGGWNYGYTF; CDR3nt: TGTGCCTGGAGTGAGGATCACGGCGGGTGGAACTATGGCTACACCTTC
abundance: .; j_gene: TRBJ1-5; d_gene: .; v_gene: TRBV28; CDR3aa: CASSLSGGEGNQPQHF; CDR3nt: TGTGCCAGCAGTTTATCGGGAGGGGAAGGCAATCAGCCCCAGCATTTT
abundance: .; j_gene: TRBJ2-7; d_gene: TRBD1; v_gene: TRBV4-2; CDR3aa: CASSQDLRQGSYEQYF; CDR3nt: TGTGCCAGCAGCCAAGATTTAAGACAGGGTTCCTACGAGCAGTACTTC
abundance: .; j_gene: TRBJ2-6; d_gene: .; v_gene: TRBV6-2/TRBV6-3; CDR3aa: CASSSGTGANVLTF; CDR3nt: TGTGCCAGCAGTTCAGGGACGGGGGCCAACGTCCTGACTTTC
abundance: .; j_gene: TRBJ1-1; d_gene: .; v_gene: TRBV16; CDR3aa: CASSQGPTGGAFF; CDR3nt: TGTGCCAGCAGCCAAGGTCCCACCGGGGGTGCTTTCTTT
abundance: few; j_gene: TRBJ1-1; d_gene: .; v_gene: TRBV5-1; CDR3aa: CASSYITVNTEAFF; CDR3nt: TGCGCCAGCAGCTACATTACAGTGAACACTGAAGCTTTCTTT
abundance: .; j_gene: TRBJ2-2; d_gene: .; v_gene: TRBV27; CDR3aa: CASSPLPGPNTGELFF; CDR3nt: TGTGCCAGCAGTCCTCTTCCGGGCCCTAACACCGGGGAGCTGTTTTTT
abundance: .; j_gene: TRBJ1-2; d_gene: .; v_gene: TRBV7-2; CDR3aa: CASSSLGQGFGYTF; CDR3nt: TGTGCCAGCAGCTCTCTGGGGCAGGGTTTTGGCTACACCTTC
abundance: .; j_gene: TRBJ1-3; d_gene: TRBD1; v_gene: TRBV30; CDR3aa: CAWSVRAGGRGNTIYF; CDR3nt: TGTGCCTGGAGTGTACGGGCAGGGGGCCGTGGAAACACCATATATTTT
abundance: .; j_gene: TRBJ1-3; d_gene: .; v_gene: TRBV13; CDR3aa: CASSGRGVQAHSGNTIYF; CDR3nt: TGTGCCAGCAGCGGGAGGGGGGTTCAGGCGCACTCTGGAAACACCATATATTTT
abundance: few; j_gene: TRBJ1-4; d_gene: TRBD1; v_gene: TRBV28; CDR3aa: CASKSGGKNEKLFF; CDR3nt: TGTGCCAGCAAATCAGGGGGTAAGAATGAAAAACTGTTTTTT
abundance: .; j_gene: TRBJ2-5; d_gene: .; v_gene: TRBV27; CDR3aa: CASSFRETQYF; CDR3nt: TGTGCCAGCAGTTTTAGAGAGACCCAGTACTTC
abundance: .; j_gene: TRBJ2-6; d_gene: TRBD2; v_gene: TRBV2; CDR3aa: CASSLGLAISGANVLTF; CDR3nt: TGTGCCAGCAGTTTGGGACTAGCCATCTCTGGGGCCAACGTCCTGACTTTC
abundance: .; j_gene: TRBJ2-7; d_gene: TRBD2; v_gene: TRBV5-1; CDR3aa: CASSPTSGSPYEQYF; CDR3nt: TGCGCCAGCAGCCCAACTAGCGGGAGTCCCTACGAGCAGTACTTC
abundance: .; j_gene: TRBJ1-6; d_gene: .; v_gene: TRBV30; CDR3aa: CAWSSNARGSPLHF; CDR3nt: TGTGCCTGGAGCTCAAATGCGAGAGGCTCGCCCCTCCACTTT
abundance: .; j_gene: TRBJ1-1; d_gene: .; v_gene: TRBV4-1; CDR3aa: CASSQEKSGRGNTEAFF; CDR3nt: TGCGCCAGCAGCCAAGAAAAGTCCGGACGTGGGAACACTGAAGCTTTCTTT
abundance: .; j_gene: TRBJ2-1; d_gene: TRBD1; v_gene: TRBV7-9; CDR3aa: CASSLVGQGYEQFF; CDR3nt: TGTGCCAGCAGCTTAGTGGGACAGGGTTATGAGCAGTTCTTC
abundance: .; j_gene: TRBJ2-7; d_gene: TRBD1; v_gene: TRBV7-9; CDR3aa: CASSLGVGTGLWYEQYF; CDR3nt: TGTGCCAGCAGCTTAGGGGTCGGGACAGGCCTTTGGTACGAGCAGTACTTC
abundance: once; j_gene: TRBJ2-1; d_gene: .; v_gene: TRBV24-1; CDR3aa: CATSVGGGSSYNEQFF; CDR3nt: TGTGCCACCAGTGTAGGGGGGGGGTCTTCCTACAATGAGCAGTTCTTC